This is a list of T cell receptor beta chains from one sample in a study of tumor and adjacent non-tumor tissue in lung cancer. Via MiXCR, TCRdb re-called the multiplex PCR reads, giving one row per CDR3 protein. Seen here are 50,000 to 60,000 distinct CDR3 sequences, about 70% observed once, and the top ten hold over 20%. Material: distant non-tumor lung tissue. The receptors were gathered from a woman in her sixties with non-small cell lung cancer. Each CDR3 is given with its conserved first and last residue. The order of the fields is D gene, clone size, J gene, V gene, CDR3 protein, CDR3 DNA. A D gene is named only where the DNA matches it firmly. Clone size is shown for a subset of rows, as once, few, many or a class of expanded clone.

d_gene: .
abundance: .
j_gene: TRBJ2-5
v_gene: TRBV5-4
CDR3aa: CACGPRREETQYF
CDR3nt: TGTGCCTGCGGCCCACGGCGGGAAGAGACCCAGTACTTC

d_gene: .
abundance: .
j_gene: TRBJ2-7
v_gene: TRBV30
CDR3aa: CAWTKGPEGVYEKYF
CDR3nt: TGTGCCTGGACCAAGGGACCAGAGGGAGTTTACGAGAAGTACTTC

d_gene: .
abundance: .
j_gene: TRBJ2-1
v_gene: TRBV29-1
CDR3aa: CRVLEGKSPYNEQFF
CDR3nt: TGCAGAGTTCTTGAGGGCAAGTCTCCCTACAATGAGCAGTTCTTC

d_gene: TRBD1
abundance: .
j_gene: TRBJ2-3
v_gene: TRBV4-3
CDR3aa: CACSQGQRVTDTQYF
CDR3nt: TGCGCTTGCAGCCAGGGACAGAGGGTAACAGATACGCAGTATTTT

d_gene: TRBD1
abundance: once
j_gene: TRBJ2-7
v_gene: TRBV2
CDR3aa: CPSSLNRGQDEQYF
CDR3nt: TGTCCCAGCAGTTTGAACAGGGGGCAAGACGAGCAGTACTTC

d_gene: .
abundance: .
j_gene: TRBJ1-5
v_gene: TRBV29-1
CDR3aa: CSVLDSEGQPQHF
CDR3nt: TGCAGCGTTCTGGACAGCGAGGGTCAGCCCCAGCATTTT

d_gene: .
abundance: .
j_gene: TRBJ2-3
v_gene: TRBV11-2
CDR3aa: CASSAIGAATDTRYF
CDR3nt: TGTGCCAGCAGCGCCATCGGGGCGGCCACAGATACGCGGTATTTT

d_gene: TRBD2
abundance: medium-sized
j_gene: TRBJ2-1
v_gene: TRBV11-3
CDR3aa: CASDHLAGGANEQFF
CDR3nt: TGTGCCAGCGACCACTTAGCGGGGGGGGCCAATGAGCAGTTCTTC

d_gene: TRBD1
abundance: .
j_gene: TRBJ2-1
v_gene: TRBV12-3/TRBV12-4
CDR3aa: CASSLPGQGHNEQFF
CDR3nt: TGTGCCAGCAGTTTACCCGGACAGGGTCACAATGAGCAGTTCTTC

d_gene: .
abundance: many
j_gene: TRBJ1-4
v_gene: TRBV7-8
CDR3aa: CASTPSATNEKLFF
CDR3nt: TGTGCCAGCACCCCGTCGGCAACTAATGAAAAACTGTTTTTT

d_gene: .
abundance: .
j_gene: TRBJ1-4
v_gene: TRBV29-1
CDR3aa: CSVARTNNEKLFF
CDR3nt: TGCAGCGTTGCGAGGACAAATAATGAAAAACTGTTTTTT

d_gene: TRBD1
abundance: .
j_gene: TRBJ2-3
v_gene: TRBV9
CDR3aa: CASSVEDRGGTDTQYF
CDR3nt: TGTGCCAGCAGCGTAGAAGACAGGGGAGGCACAGATACGCAGTATTTT

d_gene: .
abundance: .
j_gene: TRBJ1-3
v_gene: TRBV4-1
CDR3aa: CASNQDRAGPSSGNTIYF
CDR3nt: TGCGCCAGCAACCAGGATCGGGCGGGACCGAGCTCTGGAAACACCATATATTTT

d_gene: .
abundance: few
j_gene: TRBJ2-2
v_gene: TRBV6-6
CDR3aa: CASSPGTGDTGELLF
CDR3nt: TGTGCCAGCAGTCCCGGGACCGGGGACACCGGGGAGCTGTTATTT

d_gene: TRBD1
abundance: .
j_gene: TRBJ1-1
v_gene: TRBV4-1
CDR3aa: CASSHTQGAYETFF
CDR3nt: TGCGCCAGCAGCCACACACAGGGGGCTTATGAAACTTTCTTT

d_gene: .
abundance: .
j_gene: TRBJ2-5
v_gene: TRBV12-3/TRBV12-4
CDR3aa: CTSSPNHGDGEETQYF
CDR3nt: TGTACCAGCAGTCCAAATCACGGGGACGGAGAGGAGACCCAGTACTTC

d_gene: TRBD1
abundance: .
j_gene: TRBJ2-5
v_gene: TRBV29-1
CDR3aa: CSIEGGRDSEQETQYF
CDR3nt: TGCAGCATTGAAGGGGGCCGGGACAGCGAGCAAGAGACCCAGTACTTC

d_gene: TRBD2
abundance: .
j_gene: TRBJ2-2
v_gene: TRBV6-1
CDR3aa: CASSGGTSGSKNTGELFF
CDR3nt: TGTGCCAGCAGTGGGGGGACTAGCGGGAGCAAGAACACCGGGGAGTTGTTTTTT

d_gene: TRBD1
abundance: .
j_gene: TRBJ2-7
v_gene: TRBV12-3/TRBV12-4
CDR3aa: CAISLDLGTGEYF
CDR3nt: TGTGCCATCAGTTTAGACTTGGGGACAGGTGAGTACTTC

d_gene: .
abundance: medium-sized
j_gene: TRBJ1-1
v_gene: TRBV6-6
CDR3aa: CASGEPVTFF
CDR3nt: TGTGCCAGTGGGGAACCCGTAACTTTCTTT

d_gene: .
abundance: .
j_gene: TRBJ1-5
v_gene: TRBV7-8
CDR3aa: CASSLGGAEGPQHF
CDR3nt: TGTGCCAGCAGCTTAGGGGGGGCAGAGGGGCCCCAGCATTTT

d_gene: .
abundance: many
j_gene: TRBJ1-3
v_gene: TRBV4-1
CDR3aa: CASSQDRAGPSSGNTIYF
CDR3nt: TGCGCCAGCAGCCAAGATCGGGCGGGACCGAGCTCTGGAAACACCATATATTTT

d_gene: .
abundance: .
j_gene: TRBJ2-5
v_gene: TRBV5-5
CDR3aa: CASSPGGRGDDTETQYF
CDR3nt: TGTGCCAGCAGCCCGGGCGGTAGGGGGGATGATACGGAGACCCAGTACTTC

d_gene: .
abundance: .
j_gene: TRBJ1-6
v_gene: TRBV6-6
CDR3aa: CVSRPSDGYNSPLHF
CDR3nt: TGCGTCAGCAGGCCGTCAGACGGCTATAATTCACCCCTCCACTTT

d_gene: .
abundance: few
j_gene: TRBJ2-2
v_gene: TRBV12-3/TRBV12-4
CDR3aa: CASRPRDGSNTGELIF
CDR3nt: TGTGCCAGCAGACCTCGGGACGGTTCGAACACCGGGGAGCTGATTTTT

d_gene: .
abundance: few
j_gene: TRBJ2-1
v_gene: TRBV4-1
CDR3aa: CASSQGSRSDEQFF
CDR3nt: TGCGCCAGCAGCCAGGGGAGTAGGAGCGATGAGCAGTTCTTC